This T cell receptor beta chain was found in a study of control samples from healthy donors and cancer patients. The table came from immunoSEQ multiplex PCR; TCRdb's copy has only in-frame clones and leaves some out. The table includes 55,000 to 75,000 clones, more than 70% detected once. Germline values: CDR1 MNHEY, CDR2 SVGAGI. Trimming took 8 bases from V and 4 from J, leaving 18 bases between them. The CDR3 is made up of 15 amino acids. The TCR sequence derives from a woman between 45 and 65 years old with head and neck cancer. V usage is TRBV6-5 and J usage is TRBJ2-1; D remains unclear. Material: PBMCs. The CDR3 here is CASPPGPTSYNEQFF. Written as DNA, the CDR3 is TGTGCCAGCCCCCCCGGACCCACTTCTTACAATGAGCAGTTCTTC.